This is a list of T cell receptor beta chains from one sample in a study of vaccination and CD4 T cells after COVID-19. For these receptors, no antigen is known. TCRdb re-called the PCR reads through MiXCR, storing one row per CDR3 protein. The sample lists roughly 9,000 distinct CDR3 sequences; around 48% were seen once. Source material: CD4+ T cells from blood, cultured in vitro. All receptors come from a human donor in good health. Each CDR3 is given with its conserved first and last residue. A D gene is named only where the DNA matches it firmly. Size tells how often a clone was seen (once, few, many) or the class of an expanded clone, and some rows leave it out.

TGCGCCAGCAGCTTGTCTGGGAAGAACACTGAAGCTTTCTTT CASSLSGKNTEAFF 14 . TRBJ1-1 . TRBV5-1
TGTGCCAGTAGTATGGGGACATCGAACACTGAAGCTTTCTTT CASSMGTSNTEAFF 14 . TRBJ1-1 few TRBV19
TGTGCCAGCAGTGTAGGGCAGGGTCTTACCTACGAGCAGTACTTC CASSVGQGLTYEQYF 15 . TRBJ2-7 . TRBV2
TGCAGTGCTAGAGATCAGGGGACTAGCGGGGGGGCCGGGGAGCTGTTTTTT CSARDQGTSGGAGELFF 17 TRBD2 TRBJ2-2 few TRBV20-1
TGCAGTGCTAGAGAAGCGACAGGGATGAACACTGAAGCTTTCTTT CSAREATGMNTEAFF 15 TRBD1 TRBJ1-1 . TRBV20-1
TGTGCCAGCAGTCTATTCGGCCAAGGGACCTATAATTCACCCCTCCACTTT CASSLFGQGTYNSPLHF 17 . TRBJ1-6 few TRBV28
TGTGCCAGCAGCTTAGGACAGGTAAACACTGAAGCTTTCTTT CASSLGQVNTEAFF 14 . TRBJ1-1 . TRBV7-2
TGTGCCAGTAGTATAGGATCCTATCCGGGCTACGAGCAGTACTTC CASSIGSYPGYEQYF 15 . TRBJ2-7 . TRBV19
TGTGCCAGCAGCTTATTTCAGGGAAAGTCCTTC CASSLFQGKSF 11 . TRBJ1-2 few TRBV7-6
TGCGCCAGCAGTGATTCGGGGAACACTGAAGCTTTCTTT CASSDSGNTEAFF 13 . TRBJ1-1 few TRBV10-1
TGCAGTGCTATAAACCGGGACAGGGGGAGAGAGACCCAGTACTTC CSAINRDRGRETQYF 15 TRBD1 TRBJ2-5 few TRBV20-1
TGCAGCGTGGAGGCAGGGGGGGAGGAAGCTTTCTTT CSVEAGGEEAFF 12 TRBD1 TRBJ1-1 . TRBV29-1
TGTGCCAGCAGACCCGAGCGGGGGGGCCGTGCAGATACGCAGTATTTT CASRPERGGRADTQYF 16 TRBD2 TRBJ2-3 few TRBV27
TGCAGTGCCCAACCCCCCTATACCTCTGGGGCCAACGTCCTGACTTTC CSAQPPYTSGANVLTF 16 . TRBJ2-6 once TRBV20-1
TGTGCCAGCAGTTACTCGAATCGGATTATCGGCAACTATGGCTACACCTTC CASSYSNRIIGNYGYTF 17 . TRBJ1-2 few TRBV6-5
TGTGCCAGCAGCTCAGGGGGGGGCGGGACAGATACGCAGTATTTT CASSSGGGGTDTQYF 15 . TRBJ2-3 few TRBV7-2
TGTGCCAGCAGCGGGTTTGGCACTGAAGCTTTCTTT CASSGFGTEAFF 12 . TRBJ1-1 . TRBV7-9
TGTGCCACCAGCACTAGGACAGGGATAAACATTCAGTACTTC CATSTRTGINIQYF 14 TRBD1 TRBJ2-4 . TRBV15
TGTGCCAGCAGCTTAATACGGGGTGGCGTCAATCAGCCCCAGCATTTT CASSLIRGGVNQPQHF 16 . TRBJ1-5 few TRBV7-9
TGCAGTGCGGAAACAGGGAGCGGTCAGCCCCAGCATTTT CSAETGSGQPQHF 13 . TRBJ1-5 medium-sized TRBV20-1
TGTGCCAGCAGCTTAGAGGGCGACAGGGTTAGAGGCTACACCTTC CASSLEGDRVRGYTF 15 TRBD1 TRBJ1-2 . TRBV7-2
TGTGCCAGTAGTCCAGACAGGGGGAGCTCCTATAATTCACCCCTCCACTTT CASSPDRGSSYNSPLHF 17 TRBD1 TRBJ1-6 few TRBV19
TGTGCCAGTAGTGCTGGGACAGGGGGCCGGAATTCACCCCTCCACTTT CASSAGTGGRNSPLHF 16 TRBD1 TRBJ1-6 once TRBV19
TGCAGTGCTAGACCAGTGGGGACAGGGGCGAATGAGCAGTTCTTC CSARPVGTGANEQFF 15 TRBD1 TRBJ2-1 . TRBV20-1
TGTGCCAGCAGGTCGACAGCACTTGGTGAAAAACTGTTTTTT CASRSTALGEKLFF 14 . TRBJ1-4 . TRBV6-1
TGTGCCATTCGGGGGGCTCAAGAGACCCAGTACTTC CAIRGAQETQYF 12 . TRBJ2-5 . TRBV10-3
TGCAGTGCTAGGGCTCGTGTGGGTAGCTTGGGTGAGCAGTTCTTC CSARARVGSLGEQFF 15 . TRBJ2-1 . TRBV20-1
TGTGCCACGGGCCGGGGGAAGGGCACTGAAGCTTTCTTT CATGRGKGTEAFF 13 . TRBJ1-1 few TRBV19
TGTGCCAGCAGTTACTCGGGGGCCTACGAGCAGTACTTC CASSYSGAYEQYF 13 . TRBJ2-7 . TRBV6-5
TGTGCCAGCAGCTTTAACCCACATAACTATGGCTACACCTTC CASSFNPHNYGYTF 14 . TRBJ1-2 few TRBV11-2
TGTGCCAGCAGCCCAGCACATGTGGGACAGGCACAACATGGCTACACCTTC CASSPAHVGQAQHGYTF 17 TRBD1 TRBJ1-2 . TRBV11-2
TGTGCCATCACCTCAGGGGACTCCTACAATGAGCAGTTCTTC CAITSGDSYNEQFF 14 . TRBJ2-1 . TRBV7-9
TGTGCCAGCACTAAAACAGGGGGCACTGAAGCTTTCTTT CASTKTGGTEAFF 13 TRBD1 TRBJ1-1 . TRBV27
TGTGCCAGCAGCTTAGGAGGGGGCGCGTCAGAGACCCAGTACTTC CASSLGGGASETQYF 15 TRBD1 TRBJ2-5 few TRBV11-3
TGCAGTGCTAGAACGGGGGTAGGTTACGAGCAGTACTTC CSARTGVGYEQYF 13 . TRBJ2-7 . TRBV20-1
TGTGCCAGCAGTGAACGGGCAGATACGCAGTATTTT CASSERADTQYF 12 . TRBJ2-3 . TRBV6-1
TGTGCCAGCACTCCAGCTAGGACGGGACGACCGGAGCAGTACTTC CASTPARTGRPEQYF 15 . TRBJ2-7 . TRBV6-1
TGTGCCAGCAGTTCCCCCGACTTTTCTAACTATGGCTACACCTTC CASSSPDFSNYGYTF 15 . TRBJ1-2 few TRBV28
TGTGCCAGCAGTGAAGCTCCTGCTGGCTACACCTTC CASSEAPAGYTF 12 . TRBJ1-2 . TRBV6-1
TGCAGTGCTAGATGGGCAGGGCTTATCGGCTACACCTTC CSARWAGLIGYTF 13 . TRBJ1-2 . TRBV20-1
TGTGCCAGCAGCCCCATCACCGGGGGTCCCGGGGAGCTGTTTTTT CASSPITGGPGELFF 15 . TRBJ2-2 few TRBV7-2
TGTGCCAGCAGCTCTACTAGCGGGGGGGCATATGAGCAGTTCTTC CASSSTSGGAYEQFF 15 TRBD2 TRBJ2-1 once TRBV7-9
TGCGCCAGCAGTTCCCTTGGCGACACCGGGGAGCTGTTTTTT CASSSLGDTGELFF 14 . TRBJ2-2 few TRBV5-1
TGTGCCAGCAGCTTAGAGGGGGCGATCGTAGGGTACACCTTC CASSLEGAIVGYTF 14 TRBD1 TRBJ1-2 few TRBV7-2
TGCGCCAGCAGCCAAGAGGGTGGGGGGAGCTCCTACAATGAGCAGTTCTTC CASSQEGGGSSYNEQFF 17 . TRBJ2-1 . TRBV4-1
TGTGCCTGGAGTGTACTAGAGACCCAGTACTTC CAWSVLETQYF 11 . TRBJ2-5 few TRBV30
TGTGCCAGCAGCGCCATGAGTTCTGGGGCCAACGTCCTGACTTTC CASSAMSSGANVLTF 15 . TRBJ2-6 once TRBV6-1
TGTGCCAGCAGTTACGACAGGAGATATGGCTACACCTTC CASSYDRRYGYTF 13 . TRBJ1-2 . TRBV6-5
TGTGCCAGCAGTAATAGGAGGGATGAGCAGTTCTTC CASSNRRDEQFF 12 . TRBJ2-1 few TRBV7-6
TGTGCCAGTAGTTCCCGACAGGTTGTTTCCTACGAGCAGTACTTC CASSSRQVVSYEQYF 15 . TRBJ2-7 . TRBV19
TGTGCCAGCAGCCCGGCCGGCCAGCGGGAGGGCCATGAGCAGTTCTTC CASSPAGQREGHEQFF 16 TRBD2 TRBJ2-1 once TRBV5-4
TGTGCCAGCAGATACAGGGGGTACACTGAAGCTTTCTTT CASRYRGYTEAFF 13 TRBD1 TRBJ1-1 . TRBV7-2
TGTGCCAGCAGCTCAGGGACAGGGGTAAACTATGGCTACACCTTC CASSSGTGVNYGYTF 15 TRBD1 TRBJ1-2 . TRBV7-9
TGCAGTGCCCCACAGGGCATATCCTATAATTCACCCCTCCACTTT CSAPQGISYNSPLHF 15 . TRBJ1-6 . TRBV20-1
TGTGCCTGTCCCGAGAAACAGGGCAAGACTTCACCCCTCCACTTT CACPEKQGKTSPLHF 15 . TRBJ1-6 . TRBV30
TGCACCAGCAGCCAAGATCAACAGGGTCAGCCCCAGCATTTT CTSSQDQQGQPQHF 14 . TRBJ1-5 . TRBV1
TGTGCCAGCAGTTCAGTGGGATCCTACAATGAGCAGTTCTTC CASSSVGSYNEQFF 14 . TRBJ2-1 . TRBV6-5
TGCAGTGCTAGAGATCCGGGTCAGACCTCCTACAATGAGCAGTTCTTC CSARDPGQTSYNEQFF 16 . TRBJ2-1 few TRBV20-1
TGTGCCTCGGGAGGACGGGTTAATGAGCAGTTCTTC CASGGRVNEQFF 12 TRBD2 TRBJ2-1 . TRBV30
TGTGCCTGGAAGTCCCATTTCTACGAGCAGTACTTC CAWKSHFYEQYF 12 . TRBJ2-7 . TRBV30